The clone carrying this T cell receptor (beta chain) occurred a few times. Its antigen is not identified. This entry comes from a study of vaccination effects on CD4 cells after COVID-19. Whole-study context: The post-vaccine samples were taken, at the median, 72 days after the second dose.

Germline trimming cut 2 bases from V and 11 bases from J; bases unmatched to any gene: 5. The germline CDR1 and CDR2 sequences are KGHSH and LQKENI. The CDR3 has 12 residues. The data were produced by immunoSEQ multiplex PCR, yet TCRdb's version contains in-frame clones alone and is incomplete. The sample has about 13,000 clones; approximately 68% are singletons. With the ViraFEST assay, the study expanded antigen-specific CD4+ T cells using viral peptide pools, then sequenced them. When less than 13 days of culture had elapsed, CD4+ T cells were isolated. Participants received two doses of either the BNT162b2 or mRNA-1273 vaccine. Cultures of a few million PBMC per well contained approximately 10 IU/ml IL-2 plus 10 ug/ml peptides. IL-2 medium was substituted for half the medium on days 3 and 7. Study findings and constraints: Late post-vaccination, clones induced by infection and those induced by vaccine underwent marked clonal contraction.

V and J are TRBV18 and TRBJ1-1; 7 positions match TRBD1. Sequencing was performed on CD4+ T cells from PBMCs cultured with SARS-CoV-2 spike peptides, taken after COVID-19 vaccination. The receptor comes from a human donor who received a COVID-19 vaccine. This CDR3 reads CASSPRDSRAFF. CDR3 DNA: TGTGCCAGCTCACCAAGGGACAGTCGCGCTTTCTTT.